What follows is one T cell receptor beta chain and its context. This receptor's antigen is unknown. No base quality information exists; no much larger clone differs at one position. V and J lose 1 base and 0 bases, and a span of 7 bases separates them. As encoded in the germline V gene, CDR1 is LGHNA while CDR2 is YNFKEQ. There are 15 amino acids in the CDR3, from cysteine to phenylalanine inclusive. Only CDR3 DNA is held: 45 bases, read in frame from base 1. This specimen comes from a study of OX40 agonist ivuxolimab in advanced cancers. Broadly, across the study: Ivuxolimab was a fully human IgG2 agonistic monoclonal antibody targeting the costimulatory receptor OX40 (CD134). A male proportion of roughly 80% and a mean age of approximately 58 years, ranging from roughly 23 to 85, were recorded for the dose-escalation cohort. Intravenous ivuxolimab was administered to patients every 2 weeks at six dose levels: 0.01, 0.1, 0.3, 1.5, 3 and 10 mg/kg. Peripheral TCRbeta sequencing aimed to test whether ivuxolimab altered TCR sequence diversity and caused clonal T-cell expansion. Patients were allowed to have had prior anti-PD-1, anti-PD-L1 or anti-CTLA-4 therapy, and roughly 40% of the dose-escalation patients had previously received checkpoint inhibitors. Three dose-escalation patients achieved partial responses, one with hepatocellular carcinoma and two with cutaneous melanoma. Among the roughly 50 dose-escalation patients, around 20 had hepatocellular carcinoma, 15 or so melanoma, 9 renal cell carcinoma and 9 head and neck cancer. The paper describes the monotherapy dose-escalation part (N of about 47 patients) of the phase I trial of ivuxolimab. The paper's findings and limits, for the study overall: The antigen specificity of the peripheral T cells that underwent clonal expansion was not determined. Low levels of normalized T-cell clonal expansion were also seen in some patients who did not respond. Clonal expansion of both CD4+ and CD8+ blood T cells was observed from baseline to week 6 at doses 0.1 to 3.0 mg/kg. In partial responders in the 0.1-3.0 mg/kg groups, normalized peripheral clonal expansion was found to be among the lowest, especially among CD8+ T cells. After ivuxolimab, CD8+ T cells had more expanded clones than CD4+ T cells on average.

Genomic DNA was extracted from sorted cells for sequencing of the TCRbeta CDR3 region. The immunoSEQ Assay was used to sequence the TCRbeta CDR3 regions. The immuneACCESS repertoire file appears here via TCRdb, limited to in-frame rearrangements. These files lack a portion of the clones; in checked studies, under half of the deficit traces to unresolved V genes, and the cause of the others is not known. Here the sample has approximately 23,000 clones; about 86% occur a single time. Approximately 25% of the sample belongs to the ten largest clones. The trial excluded patients who had a history of autoimmune disease or were on systemic immunosuppression. Peripheral blood for TCR sequencing was drawn from every dose cohort at baseline, at cycle 4 day 1 and at cycle 7 day 1. The samples were taken from a phase I, first-in-human, multicenter, open-label dose-escalation trial of ivuxolimab. Adults with locally advanced or metastatic melanoma, renal cell carcinoma, hepatocellular carcinoma or head and neck squamous cell carcinoma were enrolled in the trial. Before TCR sequencing, CD4+ T cells and CD8+ T cells from peripheral blood were sorted into separate populations.

This clonotype was sampled from an adult with an advanced solid tumor such as melanoma, head and neck, liver or kidney cancer. The sequencing used CD4+ or CD8+ T cells sorted from blood, collected in a trial of the OX40 agonist ivuxolimab. The rearranged segments are TRBV4-2 and TRBJ1-5; the D gene remains uncertain. The DNA sequence is TGTGCCAGCAGCCAAGGGGCGGGTAGCAATCAGCCCCAGCATTTT. This is translated as CASSQGAGSNQPQHF.